This T cell receptor beta chain came from a study of blood T cell repertoires in COVID-19. Study context: PBMCs, B-cell-depleted T cells, or T cells were the source of the cDNA or gDNA that made up the material.

Looked up from germline, CDR1 is SQVTM and CDR2 is ANQGSEA. The CDR3 runs 11 residues. Only in-frame clones appear in the TCRdb table, and some are missing; sequencing was by immunoSEQ multiplex PCR. Among more than 200,000 clones listed, over 75% were seen once. This clone turned up a few times. The receptor was derived from a man over 45 with COVID-19, enrolled during active disease. The sample comprised peripheral blood. The rearrangement joins TRBV29-1 to TRBJ1-2, with D possibly being TRBD1 (5 bases). This CDR3 reads CSVDSNYGYTF. CDR3 coding DNA: TGCAGTGTCGACAGTAACTATGGCTACACCTTC.